Each of the 28 T cell receptor beta chains below was sequenced from the same sample in a study of technical replicates of blood from several donors. Clones were sequenced by immunoSEQ multiplex PCR, and TCRdb holds only the in-frame ones, with some missing. This table holds some 64,000 clones, almost 97% found once. The sample consisted of T cells isolated from PBMCs. The receptors shown here come from a human donor in good health.

The V gene is TRBV4-2, the J gene TRBJ2-7, with no clear D. Trimming stripped 0 bases from V and 0 bases from J, with 9 bases between. This CDR3 spans 15 amino acids. Germline V gene data show CDR1 as LGHNA and CDR2 as YNFKEQ. This CDR3 reads CASSQDYHSSYEQYF. The CDR3 nucleotides are TGTGCCAGCAGCCAAGATTATCACAGCTCCTACGAGCAGTACTTC.

The chain employs TRBV20-1 and TRBJ1-2; D is ambiguous. Germline V gene data show CDR1 as DFQATT and CDR2 as SNEGSKA (reference sequence). This CDR3 contains 9 residues. With 8 bases removed from V and 8 bases from J, the gap between germline ends came to 9 bases. Here the CDR3 DNA reads TGCAGTACCCCGGGGGGCTACACCTTC. This sequence encodes CSTPGGYTF.

The chain uses TRBV6-5 and TRBJ2-5; D perhaps matches TRBD2 (6 bases). The CDR3 has 13 residues. Germline V gives CDR1 MNHEY, CDR2 SVGAGI. The V end lost 6 bases, the J end lost 1 base, and 9 bases lay between the germline ends. This CDR3 is CASSRETQETQYF. CDR3 bases: TGTGCCAGCAGCCGGGAGACCCAAGAGACCCAGTACTTC.

The chain uses TRBV7-9 and TRBJ2-2; 7 nucleotides match TRBD1. Germline values: CDR1 SEHNR, CDR2 FQNEAQ (reference sequence). J gave up 5 bases and V 7 bases, and 13 bases lay outside the gene matches. There are 16 residues in the CDR3. CDR3 residues: CASTSGAGGRTGELFF. In DNA form, the CDR3 reads TGTGCCAGCACCTCGGGCGCAGGGGGTCGAACCGGGGAGCTGTTTTTT.

The chain joins TRBV10-3 to TRBJ2-3, with 9 bases that match TRBD2. Germline V gives CDR1 ENHRY, CDR2 SYGVKD. Germline trimming cut 5 bases from V and 0 bases from J; bases unmatched to any gene: 6. The CDR3 covers 16 residues. This CDR3 reads CAISPNSGGSTDTQYF. As DNA, the CDR3 is TGTGCCATCAGTCCTAATAGCGGGGGCAGCACAGATACGCAGTATTTT.

The chain links TRBV6-5 to TRBJ2-5, with a weak D call TRBD2 (5 bases). The CDR3 contains 14 residues. The V and J ends lost 1 base and 5 bases respectively, with 11 bases between them. Germline V gene data show CDR1 as MNHEY and CDR2 as SVGAGI. CDR3 sequence (DNA): TGTGCCAGCAGTTACTTCTCAGGCGGGGAGACCCAGTACTTC. This codes for CASSYFSGGETQYF.

This chain links TRBV28 with TRBJ2-7; D possibly corresponds to TRBD2 (5 bases). CDR3 length equals 15 residues. Per germline, CDR1 MDHEN and CDR2 SYDVKM. V was clipped by 0 bases and J by 2 bases, with 11 bases between them. For the CDR3, the DNA is TGTGCCAGCAGTTTATGGGCTAGCAAAACCTACGAGCAGTACTTC. It is translated as CASSLWASKTYEQYF.

This clone appeared once. The J gene is TRBJ1-5, the V gene TRBV10-2; 7 nucleotides align to TRBD1. The ends lost 3 bases at V and 4 bases at J; junction bases unmatched: 6. This CDR3 is built from 15 residues. From germline, CDR1 is WSHSY and CDR2 SAAADI. The chain's CDR3 is CASSDRGRWNQPQHF. The CDR3 nucleotides are TGCGCCAGCAGTGATAGGGGGCGATGGAATCAGCCCCAGCATTTT.

The V and J genes are TRBV6-5 and TRBJ2-5, with 10 nucleotides matching TRBD1. This CDR3 spans 16 amino acids. The J segment lost 5 bases and the V segment lost 2 bases, leaving 8 bases of the junction unmatched. Germline CDR1 is MNHEY and CDR2 is SVGAGI. CDR3 residues: CASSYLGTGVTETQYF. CDR3 bases: TGTGCCAGCAGTTACCTCGGGACAGGGGTTACGGAGACCCAGTACTTC.

The chain recombines TRBV6-4 with TRBJ2-1, with 7 bases identical to TRBD1. Germline CDR1 is MRHNA and CDR2 is SNTAGT. The V segment lost 6 bases and the J segment 3 bases; nucleotides outside the gene matches: 8. The CDR3 consists of 15 residues. For the CDR3, the DNA is TGTGCCAGCAGCGCAGACCGGGACAGCTACAATGAGCAGTTCTTC. It is translated as CASSADRDSYNEQFF.

The chain couples TRBV7-9 to TRBJ2-2; TRBD2 matches 8 bases. V lost 3 bases, J lost 6 bases, and 9 bases stayed unmatched. The germline V gene encodes CDR1 SEHNR and CDR2 FQNEAQ (reference sequence). The CDR3 covers 16 residues. CDR3 nucleotide sequence: TGTGCCAGCAGCTTGGGACGGGGGGGCGAAGCCGGGGAGCTGTTTTTT. It is translated as CASSLGRGGEAGELFF.

The V call is TRBV29-1, the J call TRBJ2-5; D unresolved. Germline CDR1 and CDR2: SQVTM and ANQGSEA. CDR3 length: 12 residues. V was pared by 4 bases and J by 7 bases, with 13 bases between. The CDR3 loop is CSVVYQAATQYF. As DNA, the CDR3 is TGCAGCGTTGTATACCAGGCCGCGACCCAGTACTTC.

The chain employs TRBV7-9 and TRBJ2-5; 8 bases align to TRBD2. Per germline, CDR1 SEHNR and CDR2 FQNEAQ (reference sequence). V shed 5 bases and J 4 bases; nucleotides not matched to a gene: 9. This CDR3 is built from 15 residues. The CDR3 DNA reads TGTGCCAGCAGCGTACCGGGACTAGGTGGAGAGACCCAGTACTTC. Protein: CASSVPGLGGETQYF.

The genes are TRBV18 and TRBJ1-2, with D possibly being TRBD1 (6 bases). Trimming left V 3 bases short and J 3 bases short, with 14 bases between. The germline CDR1 and CDR2 sequences are KGHSH and LQKENI. The CDR3 has 15 amino acids. CDR3 region: CASSPWRGADYGYTF. CDR3 sequence (DNA): TGTGCCAGCTCACCTTGGCGGGGGGCGGACTATGGCTACACCTTC.

This clone came up once. This chain links TRBV4-2 with TRBJ1-1, with TRBD1 as a possible D gene (6 bases). The germline gives CDR1 LGHNA, CDR2 YNFKEQ. V lost 4 bases and J 1 base, leaving 16 bases between the germline ends. The CDR3 covers 16 residues. The CDR3 here is CASSPETGTTNTEAFF. As DNA, the CDR3 is TGTGCCAGCAGCCCTGAGACCGGGACAACGAACACTGAAGCTTTCTTT.

J is TRBJ1-1 and V is TRBV7-3; tentative D call: TRBD1 (6 bases). This CDR3 is built from 14 residues. CDR1 SGHTA and CDR2 FQGTGA come from the germline V gene. Trimming shortened V by 4 bases and J by 1 base, and 10 bases separated the two germline ends. CDR3: CASSWTVKNTEAFF. The CDR3 DNA reads TGTGCCAGCAGCTGGACAGTGAAGAACACTGAAGCTTTCTTT.

The rearrangement uses TRBV5-4 and TRBJ1-4; D is possibly TRBD1 (6 bases). V was clipped by 1 base and J by 5 bases, with 12 bases between them. Germline loops: CDR1 SGHNT, CDR2 YYREEE (reference sequence). The CDR3 sequence is 15 residues long. The CDR3 reads CASSLIGGANEKLFF. CDR3 nucleotides: TGTGCCAGCAGCTTGATTGGGGGGGCAAATGAAAAACTGTTTTTT. Full variable domain (rest looked up from reference TRBV5-4 and TRBJ1-4): ETGVTQSPTHLIKTRGQQVTLRCSSQSGHNTVSWYQQALGQGPQFIFQYYREEENGRGNFPPRFSGLQFPNYSSELNVNALELDDSALYLCASSLIGGANEKLFFGSGTQLSVL.

The V call is TRBV9, the J call TRBJ2-4; tentative D call: TRBD2 (5 bases). Per germline, CDR1 SGDLS and CDR2 YYNGEE. Trimming took off 0 bases at V and 1 base at J, with 5 bases between the two ends. The CDR3 extends over 14 amino acids. The CDR3 DNA follows: TGTGCCAGCAGCGTAGGAGGGGCCAAAAACATTCAGTACTTC. It is translated as CASSVGGAKNIQYF.

The V and J genes are TRBV5-1 and TRBJ2-7, with 8 bases aligning to TRBD2. Germline V gene sequence: CDR1 SGHRS, CDR2 YFSETQ. The CDR3 is 14 amino acids. The trim removed 3 bases at V and 5 bases at J, leaving 7 bases unmatched. The CDR3 region has the DNA TGCGCCAGCAGCTCCGGGACTAGTTCCGACGAGCAGTACTTC. The encoded protein is CASSSGTSSDEQYF.

The rearrangement joins TRBV27 to TRBJ2-1, with 11 bases identical to TRBD2. This CDR3 spans 17 amino acids. Per the germline V gene, CDR1 is MNHEY and CDR2 is SMNVEV (reference sequence). V dropped 2 bases and J dropped 6; count of bases not matched to a gene: 9. The CDR3, as DNA: TGTGCCAGCAGTTTAACTAGCGGGAGCCTTATCACCAATGAGCAGTTCTTC. Amino acid sequence: CASSLTSGSLITNEQFF.

Turning to this clone: One end of the junction fails to match germline, which may point to a read error. This rearrangement joins TRBV19 to TRBJ2-7, with 9 bases matching TRBD1. CDR1 and CDR2 from the germline V gene are LNHDA and SQIVND (reference sequence). The CDR3 is made up of 15 amino acids. The CDR3 bases are TGTGCCAGTAGTCCCTCGACAGGGGGATCCTACGAGCAGTACTTT. Translating gives CASSPSTGGSYEQYF.

The chain has TRBV7-2 and TRBJ2-1; D gene unclear. The CDR3 covers 14 residues. CDR1 and CDR2 from the germline V gene are SGHTA and FQGNSA. V dropped 7 bases and J dropped 1 base, with 11 bases sitting between them. Here the CDR3 reads CASNNPSSYNEQFF. CDR3 DNA sequence: TGTGCCAGCAACAATCCTAGTTCCTACAATGAGCAGTTCTTC.

Of note for this clone: Different DNA sequences within this sample yield the same CDR3. This sequence joins TRBV9 and TRBJ2-1; 7 bases match TRBD2. V trimming: 2 bases; J trimming: 0 bases; junction bases outside the gene matches: 2. The V gene's germline CDR1 is SGDLS and CDR2 YYNGEE. The CDR3 loop spans 15 amino acids. The CDR3, as DNA: TGTGCCAGCAGCGTGGGCGGGGGCTCCTACAATGAGCAGTTCTTC. Translation: CASSVGGGSYNEQFF.

This clone was detected only once. The V and J genes are TRBV28 and TRBJ2-7; 14 positions agree with TRBD2. The CDR3 length is 16 residues. Germline V CDR1 and CDR2: MDHEN, SYDVKM. With 11 bases clipped from V and 2 bases from J, the junction kept 11 bases outside the gene matches. The CDR3 nucleotides are TGTGCCGGATCCGGGACTAGCGGGGGATTGGCCTACGAGCAGTACTTC. It is translated as CAGSGTSGGLAYEQYF.

V usage is TRBV4-1 and J usage is TRBJ2-2, with D unclear. The CDR3 contains 16 residues. Germline CDR1 MGHRA, CDR2 YSYEKL. V lost 3 bases, J lost 3 bases, and 14 bases lay in between. This chain's CDR3 is CASSQKSGGYTGELFF. The CDR3 nucleotides are TGCGCCAGCAGCCAGAAATCGGGTGGCTACACCGGGGAGCTGTTTTTT.

The genes are TRBV6-6 and TRBJ1-5, with TRBD1 identical over 9 bases. This CDR3 spans 16 amino acids. CDR1 and CDR2 from the germline V gene are MNHNY and SVGAGI (reference sequence). J gave up 7 bases and V 6 bases, and 13 bases lay outside the gene matches. The CDR3 protein is CASRKKIRDREQPQHF. The CDR3 DNA is TGTGCCAGCAGAAAAAAAATCCGGGACAGGGAACAGCCCCAGCATTTT.

The rearrangement links TRBV6-6 to TRBJ2-5; 9 bases fit TRBD2. The CDR3 covers 13 residues. V trimming: 8 bases; J trimming: 5 bases; junction bases outside the gene matches: 6. Germline V lookup: CDR1 MNHNY, CDR2 SVGAGI (reference sequence). CDR3 DNA: TGTGCCAGCCGACGGACTAGCGAGGAGACCCAGTACTTC. This sequence encodes CASRRTSEETQYF.

This chain links TRBV7-8 with TRBJ2-2; TRBD2 matches 12 bases. V was clipped by 2 bases and J by 7 bases; unmatched bases: 5. Germline V gene sequence: CDR1 SGHVS, CDR2 FQNEAQ. The CDR3 totals 16 residues. The CDR3 region is CASSLLAGGLDGELFF. In DNA form, the CDR3 reads TGTGCCAGCAGCTTACTAGCGGGGGGGCTGGACGGGGAGCTGTTTTTT.